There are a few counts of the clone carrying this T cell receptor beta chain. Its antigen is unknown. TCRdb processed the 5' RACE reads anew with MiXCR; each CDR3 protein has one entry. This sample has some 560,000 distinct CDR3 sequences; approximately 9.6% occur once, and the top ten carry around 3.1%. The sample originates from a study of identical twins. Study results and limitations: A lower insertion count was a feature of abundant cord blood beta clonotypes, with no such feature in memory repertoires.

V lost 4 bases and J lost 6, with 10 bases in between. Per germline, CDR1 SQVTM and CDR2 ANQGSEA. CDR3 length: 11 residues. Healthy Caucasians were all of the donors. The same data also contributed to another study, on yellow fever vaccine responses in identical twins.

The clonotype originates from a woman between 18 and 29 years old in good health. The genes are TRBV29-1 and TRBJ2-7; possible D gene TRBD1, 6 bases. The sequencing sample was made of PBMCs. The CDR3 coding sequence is TGCAGCGTTGGGGACATGGGCGAGCAGTACTTC. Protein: CSVGDMGEQYF.